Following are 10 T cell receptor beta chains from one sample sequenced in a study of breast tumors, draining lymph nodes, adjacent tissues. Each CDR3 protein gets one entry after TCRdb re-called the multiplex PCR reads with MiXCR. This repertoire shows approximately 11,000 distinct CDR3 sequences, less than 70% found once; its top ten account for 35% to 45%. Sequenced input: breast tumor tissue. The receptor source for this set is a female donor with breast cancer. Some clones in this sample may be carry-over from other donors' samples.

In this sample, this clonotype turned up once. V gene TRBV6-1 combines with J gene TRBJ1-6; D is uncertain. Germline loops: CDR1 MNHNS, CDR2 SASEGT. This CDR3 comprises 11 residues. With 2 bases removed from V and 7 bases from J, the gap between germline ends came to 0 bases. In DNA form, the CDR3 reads TGTGCCAGCAGTGAAAATTCACCCCTCCACTTT. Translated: CASSENSPLHF.

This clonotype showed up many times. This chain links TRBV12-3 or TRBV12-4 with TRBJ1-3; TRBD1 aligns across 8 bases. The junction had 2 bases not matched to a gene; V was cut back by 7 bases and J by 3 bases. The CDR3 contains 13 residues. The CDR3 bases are TGTGCCAGCACCGGGACAGGTGGAAACACCATATATTTT. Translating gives CASTGTGGNTIYF.

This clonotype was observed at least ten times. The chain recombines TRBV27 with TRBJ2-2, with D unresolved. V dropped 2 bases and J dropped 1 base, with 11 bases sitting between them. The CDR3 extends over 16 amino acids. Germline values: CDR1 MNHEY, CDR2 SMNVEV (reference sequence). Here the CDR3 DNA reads TGTGCCAGCAGTTTAAACGGCCTCCGGAACACCGGGGAGCTGTTTTTT. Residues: CASSLNGLRNTGELFF.

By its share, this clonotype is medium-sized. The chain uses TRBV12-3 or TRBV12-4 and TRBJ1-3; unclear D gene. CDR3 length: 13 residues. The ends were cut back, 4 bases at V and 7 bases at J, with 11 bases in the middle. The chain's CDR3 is CASSWKAGNTIYF. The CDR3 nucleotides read TGTGCCAGCAGTTGGAAGGCGGGGAACACCATATATTTT.

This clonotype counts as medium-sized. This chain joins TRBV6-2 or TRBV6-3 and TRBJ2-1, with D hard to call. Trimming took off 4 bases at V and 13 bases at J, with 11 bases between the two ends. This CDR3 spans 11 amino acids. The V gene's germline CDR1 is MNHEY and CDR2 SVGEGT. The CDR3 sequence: CASSSGRLQFF. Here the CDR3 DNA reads TGTGCCAGCAGTTCTGGACGGTTACAGTTCTTC.

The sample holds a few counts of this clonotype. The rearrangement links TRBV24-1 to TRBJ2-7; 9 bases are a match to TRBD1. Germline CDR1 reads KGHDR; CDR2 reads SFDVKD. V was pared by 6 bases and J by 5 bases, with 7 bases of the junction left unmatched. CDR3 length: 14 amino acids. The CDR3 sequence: CATSRGQGAHEQYF. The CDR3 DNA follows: TGTGCCACCAGTCGGGGACAGGGCGCTCACGAGCAGTACTTC.

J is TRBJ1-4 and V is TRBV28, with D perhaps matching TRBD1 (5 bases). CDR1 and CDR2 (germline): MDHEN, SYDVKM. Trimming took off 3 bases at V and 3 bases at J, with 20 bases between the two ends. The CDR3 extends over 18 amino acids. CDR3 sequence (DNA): TGTGCCAGCAGTTTTGTACTTGGGGGGTCTTCGGCTAATGAAAAACTGTTTTTT. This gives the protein CASSFVLGGSSANEKLFF.

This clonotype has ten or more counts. This chain's CDR3 is CASSLTEYTDTQYF. In nucleotides, the CDR3 is TGTGCCAGCAGCTTGACCGAATACACAGATACGCAGTATTTT. The chain links TRBV12-3 or TRBV12-4 to TRBJ2-3; D uncertain. CDR3 length: 14 residues. V was clipped by 6 bases and J by 2 bases, with 12 bases between them.

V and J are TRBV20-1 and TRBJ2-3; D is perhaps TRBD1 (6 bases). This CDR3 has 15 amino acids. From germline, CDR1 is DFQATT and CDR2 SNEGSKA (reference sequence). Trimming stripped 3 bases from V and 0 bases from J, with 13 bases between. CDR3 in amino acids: CSARTGRTSTDTQYF. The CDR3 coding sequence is TGCAGTGCTAGGACAGGCCGAACTAGCACAGATACGCAGTATTTT.

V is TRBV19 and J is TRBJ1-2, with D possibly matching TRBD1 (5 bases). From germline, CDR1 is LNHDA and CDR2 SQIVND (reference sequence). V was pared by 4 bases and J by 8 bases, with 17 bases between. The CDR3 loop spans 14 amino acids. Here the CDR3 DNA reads TGTGCCAGTAGTACCTTCCAGGGTCCGTGGGGCTACACCTTC. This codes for CASSTFQGPWGYTF.